The entry below describes one TCR beta chain. The data were taken from a study of blood T cells in healthy people across ages. The use of a sample-barcoded 5' primer and a J-beta primer mix characterized a second PCR of roughly 7 to 12 cycles. TCRdb reprocessed the 5' RACE reads with MiXCR, giving one entry per CDR3 protein. The top ten hold roughly 40% of the sample, which has 700,000 to 850,000 distinct CDR3 sequences, 53% seen once. The CDR3 consists of 13 residues. Germline V gene lookup returns CDR1 SQVTM and CDR2 ANQGSEA. This chain joins TRBV29-1 and TRBJ2-5; D is perhaps TRBD2 (6 bases). The DNA end favors TRBJ2-7, so the J call may be wrong. This receptor was obtained from a man older than 75 in good health. The specimen sequenced was blood. The CDR3 reads CSVAGTPLYEQYF. Here the CDR3 DNA reads TGCAGCGTTGCCGGGACTCCCCTCTACGAGCAGTACTTC.